This T cell receptor beta chain was found in a study of T cell responses to AZD1222 COVID-19 vaccine (dated by TCRdb to about 2021). Looking at the study overall: TCR sequencing was performed for 233 trial participants, of whom about 200 were given two doses of AZD1222 and around 26 were given two doses of MenACWY control vaccine. Enrollment into the trials was organized by age into subgroups of 18-55, 56-69 and 70-plus years, and those subgroups contained about 150, 27 and 61 TCR-sequenced participants, respectively.

The full study reports these points: Because no samples from the day 14 peak response were available, repertoires could be characterized only after the peak T cell response. After two AZD1222 doses, spike-specific TCR breadth and depth were significantly higher than at day 0 and than in MenACWY recipients. In the small 56-69-year group, the increase in depth fell short of significance, most likely because of low power. CD4 TCRs associated with the vaccine covered the entire spike protein, and the dominant responses were in regions 160-218 and 743-854. Conclusions about previously exposed vaccinees were limited because only a handful of AZD1222 recipients were SARS-CoV-2 seropositive at baseline. Reportedly, almost half of the unique spike-specific TCRs recognized epitopes lying outside the regions that are mutated in the B.1.351 and B.1.1.7 variants. Participants were mostly white British and included more females than males, and it was suggested by the authors that clonal diversity may have been underestimated.

In the case of this clone: The specificity of this receptor is unknown. The sample holds no much larger clone one base away, and base qualities are not on file.

The meaning of the sample's time point label: about 28 days (+/-7) after the second vaccine dose. Because spike-specific TCR depth and breadth did not differ between the two schedules, AZD1222 recipients who got a second dose at roughly 4 weeks were pooled with those who got a second dose at roughly 12 weeks. Vaccinee samples were obtained from the UK trials COV001 and COV002, which included a single-blind randomized controlled phase 2/3 trial of AZD1222 (ChAdOx1 nCoV-19) in healthy adults. Trial participant PBMC samples were collected at day 0 and day 28 after the second dose for TCRbeta chain sequencing. CDR1 and CDR2 (LNHDA, SQIVND) derive from the germline V gene (reference sequence). The CDR3 measures 16 amino acids from cysteine to phenylalanine. Only the CDR3 portion is preserved as DNA: 48 bases, with reading frame beginning at the first base. V loses 2 bases at its end and J loses 5 bases; junction bases beyond the gene matches: 6.

The CDR3 regions of human TCRbeta chains were analyzed by immunosequencing. In the original analysis: TCRs in the repertoires were compared against a reference library of SARS-CoV-2-specific TCRs that had been generated with the MIRA antigen-specificity platform. Breadth meant the fraction of unique TCRs that were SARS-CoV-2-associated, whereas depth meant the fraction of total T cells that were SARS-CoV-2-associated. Using the MIRA data, every spike-specific TCR was mapped to the spike region that the TCR reacted to and assigned to either a CD4 or a CD8 class. Log10-transformed breadth and depth values were compared by one-way ANOVA with Sidak's multiple comparisons tests. What TCRdb holds here is the immuneACCESS table cut down to in-frame rearrangements. Part of the clones is not present; checked against another copy, under half of the missing clones reflect an unresolved V gene, and the others are unexplained. That table is the source of V, J and clone size, and D and trimming were worked out from the DNA. Recorded for this sample are roughly 190,000 clones; 80% to 95% of them occurred a single time. The ten largest clones capture approximately 3.4% of the sample.

The sequence came from an adult who received the AZD1222 COVID-19 vaccine. Rearrangement joined TRBV19 to TRBJ2-1; 10 nucleotides in the junction match TRBD1. The starting material was peripheral blood, obtained 28 days after the second AZD1222 dose. The CDR3 is CASSILPGQGNNEQFF. The nucleotide sequence reads TGTGCCAGTAGTATACTTCCGGGACAGGGGAACAATGAGCAGTTCTTC. The entire variable domain, with the stretches around the CDR3 drawn from the reference TRBV19 and TRBJ2-1 proteins, is DGGITQSPKYLFRKEGQNVTLSCEQNLNHDAMYWYRQDPGQGLRLIYYSQIVNDFQKGDIAEGYSVSREKKESFPLTVTSAQKNPTAFYLCASSILPGQGNNEQFFGPGTRLTVL.